These 22 T cell receptor beta chains were all obtained from the same sample, sequenced in a study of T-cell reconstitution after alpha-beta-depleted transplantation in children. Unique molecular identifiers were used in preparing the TCRbeta library. TCRdb passed the PCR reads through MiXCR, listing each CDR3 protein once. Of hundreds of thousands of distinct CDR3 sequences in the sample, about an eighth were seen once. Material: PBMCs, obtained before TCRalphabeta/CD19-depleted stem cell transplant. The receptors were gathered from a girl aged 2-10 years with congenital amegakaryocytic thrombocytopenia, due to receive a stem cell transplant.

This clonotype was seen at least ten times. The chain employs TRBV29-1 and TRBJ2-1, with 8 nucleotides matching TRBD2. The V gene end was trimmed by 4 bases and the J gene end by 7 bases; junction bases not matched to a gene: 6. The CDR3 length is 13 residues. From germline, CDR1 is SQVTM and CDR2 ANQGSEA. DNA of the CDR3: TGCAGCGTTGGGGGGGTAGCGGGGAATGAGCAGTTCTTC. Its protein product is CSVGGVAGNEQFF.

This clonotype was observed once. The chain has TRBV27 and TRBJ2-2; TRBD1 matches 10 bases. The J segment lost 6 bases and the V segment lost 5 bases, leaving 12 bases of the junction unmatched. Germline-derived CDR1 and CDR2 are MNHEY and SMNVEV (reference sequence). The CDR3 loop spans 17 amino acids. The CDR3 DNA follows: TGTGCCAGCAGTCAGGGTTCGGGACAGGGGAAAGCCGGGGAGCTGTTTTTT. It translates to CASSQGSGQGKAGELFF.

This clonotype appeared many times. The gene calls are TRBV7-8 and TRBJ1-1; D is unresolved. V was cut by 9 bases and J by 1 base, with 12 bases left in between. Looked up from germline, CDR1 is SGHVS and CDR2 is FQNEAQ. This CDR3 has 13 residues. CDR3 DNA: TGTGCCAGTGTCCTCGTGGGGAACACTGAAGCTTTCTTT. Translation: CASVLVGNTEAFF.

As concerns this clonotype: A much larger clone differs from this one at a single base, so this may be a read error. The chain recombines TRBV25-1 with TRBJ2-1, with D unresolved. V was pared by 5 bases and J by 11 bases, with 22 bases between. The CDR3 runs to 15 residues. CDR1 is MGHDK, CDR2 SYGVNS, per germline. CDR3 bases: TGTGCCAGCAGTAGCTTCAGCTATACGGGCGATAAGCAGTTCTTC. Encoded protein: CASSSFSYTGDKQFF.

This clonotype was picked up many times. The genes are TRBV5-1 and TRBJ1-1, with TRBD1 identical over 8 bases. The germline gives CDR1 SGHRS, CDR2 YFSETQ. V shed 4 bases, J shed 7 bases, and the junction held 9 bases outside the gene matches. The CDR3 runs 14 residues. The chain's CDR3 is CASSPPDRAGEAFF. The DNA for the CDR3 is TGCGCCAGCAGCCCTCCGGACAGGGCGGGTGAAGCTTTCTTT. Drawing the rest from reference TRBV5-1 and TRBJ1-1, the complete variable domain is KAGVTQTPRYLIKTRGQQVTLSCSPISGHRSVSWYQQTPGQGLQFLFEYFSETQRNKGNFPGRFSGRQFSNSRSEMNVSTLELGDSALYLCASSPPDRAGEAFFGQGTRLTVV.

The chain carries TRBV11-2 and TRBJ2-5; D unclear. V lost 5 bases, J lost 7 bases, and 8 bases lay in between. Per germline, CDR1 SGHAT and CDR2 FQNNGV. CDR3 length equals 11 residues. The CDR3 loop is CASSPRRTQYF. In DNA form, the CDR3 reads TGTGCCAGCAGCCCCCGCCGGACCCAGTACTTC.

The table lists this clonotype with a few counts. This rearrangement joins TRBV28 to TRBJ2-7, with 10 positions matching TRBD2. V dropped 6 bases and J dropped 2; count of bases not matched to a gene: 13. The germline CDR1 and CDR2 sequences are MDHEN and SYDVKM. The CDR3 is 17 residues long. This chain's CDR3 is CASSVSGRASSTYEQYF. The CDR3 nucleotides read TGTGCCAGCAGCGTGAGCGGGAGGGCCTCCTCGACCTACGAGCAGTACTTC. The full variable domain, in which reference TRBV28 and TRBJ2-7 provide the parts outside the CDR3, is DVKVTQSSRYLVKRTGEKVFLECVQDMDHENMFWYRQDPGLGLRLIYFSYDVKMKEKGDIPEGYSVSREKKERFSLILESASTNQTSMYLCASSVSGRASSTYEQYFGPGTRLTVT.

This clonotype has just a few counts. The chain uses TRBV12-3 or TRBV12-4 and TRBJ1-4; a possible D gene is TRBD1 (5 bases). This CDR3 comprises 16 residues. The V and J ends lost 2 bases and 5 bases respectively, with 15 bases between them. The CDR3, as DNA: TGTGCCAGCAGTTTAACGAATGGTGGGGGAAATGAAAAACTGTTTTTT. It is translated as CASSLTNGGGNEKLFF.

This clonotype has more than one count but fewer than ten. This chain joins TRBV5-1 and TRBJ2-7; TRBD2 agrees at 10 bases. The V gene end was trimmed by 0 bases and the J gene end by 5 bases; junction bases not matched to a gene: 5. Per germline, CDR1 SGHRS and CDR2 YFSETQ. CDR3 length: 15 residues. CDR3 DNA sequence: TGCGCCAGCAGCTTGGCCCTAGCGGGAGACCACGAGCAGTACTTC. It encodes CASSLALAGDHEQYF.

The table lists this clonotype with a few counts. The CDR3: CASSFNQFYEQYF. DNA of the CDR3: TGTGCCAGCAGTTTCAATCAATTCTACGAGCAGTACTTC. The chain joins TRBV12-3 or TRBV12-4 to TRBJ2-7, with no clear D. Trimming removed 3 bases from V and 3 bases from J, with 9 bases in between. The CDR3 covers 13 residues.

This clonotype was seen only a few times. The chain employs TRBV10-3 and TRBJ1-1, with D unclear. V was trimmed by 3 bases and J by 0 bases, leaving 2 bases between them. In germline, CDR1 is ENHRY, CDR2 SYGVKD. The CDR3 consists of 12 residues. The CDR3 DNA is TGTGCCATCAGTGATTTGAACACTGAAGCTTTCTTT. Amino acid sequence: CAISDLNTEAFF.

The genes are TRBV6-1 and TRBJ2-3; TRBD2 might be the D (6 bases). This CDR3 has 14 residues. Germline CDR1 reads MNHNS; CDR2 reads SASEGT. V lost 6 bases to trimming and J lost 2 bases, with 12 bases between them. CDR3 region: CASRGGTHTDTQYF. In DNA, the CDR3 is TGTGCCAGCAGGGGCGGGACCCACACAGATACGCAGTATTTT.

This clonotype was recorded many times. This chain connects TRBV12-3 or TRBV12-4 to TRBJ1-2; D not resolved. The CDR3 sequence is 8 residues long. V lost 10 bases and J 10 bases, leaving 7 bases between the germline ends. The CDR3 loop is CATSAYTF. CDR3 DNA: TGTGCCACCTCGGCCTACACCTTC.

The rearrangement joins TRBV29-1 to TRBJ2-7, with no clear D. The V end was cut by 6 bases, the J end by 3 bases, with 21 bases between. Looked up from germline, CDR1 is SQVTM and CDR2 is ANQGSEA. The CDR3 spans 15 residues. The CDR3 DNA is TGCAGCGTCCTAGACCGGCCCACGCTGCACTACGAGCAGTACTTC. Translated, it gives CSVLDRPTLHYEQYF.

Turning to this clonotype: A much larger clone differs from this one at a single base, so this may be a read error. This sequence joins TRBV12-3 or TRBV12-4 and TRBJ1-3; D gene unclear. This CDR3 contains 11 residues. CDR3 loop: CASRSGYTTYF. CDR3 DNA sequence: TGTGCCAGCAGGAGTGGTTACACCACATATTTT.

This clonotype was seen ten or more times. This chain joins TRBV5-1 and TRBJ1-4; D is unclear. The V end was cut by 4 bases, the J end by 7 bases, with 14 bases between. This CDR3 contains 14 residues. Germline CDR1 reads SGHRS; CDR2 reads YFSETQ. The CDR3 sequence is CASSLTGESEKLFF. The CDR3 nucleotides are TGCGCCAGCAGCCTGACCGGAGAGAGTGAAAAACTGTTTTTT.

This clonotype was seen a handful of times. The V call is TRBV7-2, the J call TRBJ1-1, with D possibly matching TRBD1 (6 bases). The length of the CDR3 is 14 residues. The ends were cut back, 6 bases at V and 5 bases at J, with 16 bases in the middle. CDR1 SGHTA and CDR2 FQGNSA come from the germline V gene. CDR3 sequence: CASRSHRATTEAFF. As DNA, the CDR3 is TGTGCCAGCAGGTCCCACAGGGCGACAACTGAAGCTTTCTTT.

The V and J genes are TRBV7-9 and TRBJ2-1; 16 bases line up with TRBD2. Germline-derived CDR1 and CDR2 are SEHNR and FQNEAQ (reference sequence). V gave up 0 bases and J gave up 3 bases; unmatched junction bases: 8. The CDR3 has 20 amino acids. For the CDR3, the DNA is TGTGCCAGCAGCTTAGCGAGAGGGACTAGCGGGAGGGGGATCTACAATGAGCAGTTCTTC. The encoded protein is CASSLARGTSGRGIYNEQFF.

This clonotype was observed a few times. V usage is TRBV7-6 and J usage is TRBJ2-3, with no clear D. Germline values: CDR1 SGHVS, CDR2 FNYEAQ. This CDR3 has 14 residues. V was trimmed by 4 bases and J by 9 bases, leaving 17 bases between them. The CDR3 loop is CASSSLADGRTQYF. The CDR3 bases are TGTGCCAGCAGCTCATTAGCCGATGGAAGGACGCAGTATTTT.

Here the CDR3 reads CATQGANTGELFF. The CDR3 DNA reads as TGTGCCACACAGGGGGCGAACACCGGGGAGCTGTTTTTT. The rearrangement links TRBV14 to TRBJ2-2; 8 nucleotides align to TRBD1. Germline-derived CDR1 and CDR2 are SGHDN and FVKESK. The CDR3 has 13 residues. Losses at the gene ends were 10 bases for V and 0 bases for J; bases not matched to a gene: 1.

This sequence joins TRBV28 and TRBJ2-5; TRBD2 agrees at 7 bases. V trimming: 2 bases; J trimming: 5 bases; junction bases outside the gene matches: 14. The length of the CDR3 is 17 residues. The germline V gene has CDR1 MDHEN and CDR2 SYDVKM. The CDR3 reads CASSLISWGRAGETQYF. The CDR3 DNA is TGTGCCAGCAGTTTAATATCTTGGGGGAGGGCAGGGGAGACCCAGTACTTC.

The V and J genes are TRBV10-1 and TRBJ2-7, with TRBD1 as a possible D gene (6 bases). The length of the CDR3 is 14 residues. With 5 bases removed from V and 4 bases from J, the gap between germline ends came to 15 bases. CDR1 is WNHNN and CDR2 is SYGVQD in the germline V gene (reference sequence). CDR3 amino acids: CASSRQEDFYEQYF. CDR3 DNA: TGCGCCAGCAGTCGACAGGAGGACTTTTACGAGCAGTACTTC.